The 8 T cell receptor beta chains below all came from one sample that was sequenced in a study of identical twins. MiXCR, applied by TCRdb to the 5' RACE reads, yields one record per CDR3 protein. The sample includes 550,000 to 700,000 distinct CDR3 sequences, 21% seen only once; the top ten take 4.3%. This same sample was also taken into another study, of T cells expressing NK-cell markers.

Material for sequencing was PBMCs. The receptors shown here come from a woman aged 18-29 years in good health.

This chain joins TRBV20-1 and TRBJ2-7; no firm D call. CDR1 is DFQATT, CDR2 SNEGSKA, per germline (reference sequence). V was cut by 0 bases and J by 2 bases, with 11 bases left in between. There are 14 residues in the CDR3. CDR3 region: CSARDGLDTYEQYF. The CDR3 DNA reads TGCAGTGCTAGAGATGGGCTCGATACCTACGAGCAGTACTTC.

This chain connects TRBV29-1 to TRBJ2-7; D call uncertain. The CDR3 spans 12 residues. Between the trimmed V and J ends, which lost 8 bases and 5 bases, there was a span of 16 bases. CDR1 is SQVTM, CDR2 ANQGSEA, per germline. CDR3 DNA sequence: TGCAGCTGCCGGGCCTTCGACAACGAGCAGTACTTC. Protein sequence: CSCRAFDNEQYF.

This clonotype was seen at least ten times. The rearrangement joins TRBV5-1 to TRBJ2-7; D possibly uses TRBD1 or TRBD2 (5 bases each). This CDR3 comprises 15 residues. CDR1 is SGHRS and CDR2 is YFSETQ in the germline V gene. V was pared by 1 base and J by 2 bases, with 13 bases between. The CDR3 region is CASSLTGDPTYEQYF. As DNA, the CDR3 is TGCGCCAGCAGCTTGACTGGGGACCCCACCTACGAGCAGTACTTC.

The chain combines TRBV4-3 with TRBJ2-1; D is ambiguous. In germline, CDR1 is LGHNA, CDR2 YSLEER. V dropped 1 base and J dropped 7 bases, with 8 bases sitting between them. The CDR3 has 13 amino acids. The CDR3, as DNA: TGCGCCAGCAGCCAAGGTTGGGTAAATGAGCAGTTCTTC. Amino acid sequence: CASSQGWVNEQFF.

This chain uses TRBV20-1 with TRBJ2-7; possible D gene TRBD1, 6 bases. This CDR3 has 14 amino acids. Germline V gene lookup returns CDR1 DFQATT and CDR2 SNEGSKA (reference sequence). V was clipped by 4 bases and J by 0 bases, with 13 bases between them. The CDR3 loop reads CSAKGHLSSYEQYF. In DNA, the CDR3 is TGCAGTGCTAAGGGACACCTGAGCTCCTACGAGCAGTACTTC.

Only a few counts were recorded for this clonotype. The gene calls are TRBV5-1 and TRBJ2-7; the D gene could be TRBD1 or TRBD2 (5 bases each). Trimming took 5 bases from V and 11 from J, leaving 32 bases between them. In germline, CDR1 is SGHRS, CDR2 YFSETQ. The CDR3 totals 17 residues. CDR3 sequence: CASSFTGTDTHQGLEYF. Written as DNA, the CDR3 is TGCGCCAGCAGTTTTACCGGGACCGACACCCATCAGGGATTGGAGTACTTC.

This clonotype was detected many times. V and J are TRBV2 and TRBJ2-1; no clear D gene. The ends were cut back, 7 bases at V and 3 bases at J, with 4 bases in the middle. CDR1 is SNHLY and CDR2 is FYNNEI in the germline V gene. The length of the CDR3 is 11 residues. CDR3 region: CASKDYNEQFF. CDR3 coding DNA: TGTGCCAGCAAAGACTACAATGAGCAGTTCTTC. The full variable domain, completed using reference TRBV2 and TRBJ2-1, is EPEVTQTPSHQVTQMGQEVILRCVPISNHLYFYWYRQILGQKVEFLVSFYNNEISEKSEIFDDQFSVERPDGSNFTLKIRSTKLEDSAMYFCASKDYNEQFFGPGTRLTVL.

The chain employs TRBV10-3 and TRBJ2-7; 11 bases are shared with TRBD1. The CDR3 contains 19 residues. V lost 2 bases to trimming and J lost 3 bases; unmatched junction nucleotides: 15. From germline, CDR1 is ENHRY and CDR2 SYGVKD. The DNA of the CDR3 is TGTGCCATCAGTGAGCCGTTGAGTACCGGGACAGGGGGGAACTACGAGCAGTACTTC. Amino acid sequence: CAISEPLSTGTGGNYEQYF.